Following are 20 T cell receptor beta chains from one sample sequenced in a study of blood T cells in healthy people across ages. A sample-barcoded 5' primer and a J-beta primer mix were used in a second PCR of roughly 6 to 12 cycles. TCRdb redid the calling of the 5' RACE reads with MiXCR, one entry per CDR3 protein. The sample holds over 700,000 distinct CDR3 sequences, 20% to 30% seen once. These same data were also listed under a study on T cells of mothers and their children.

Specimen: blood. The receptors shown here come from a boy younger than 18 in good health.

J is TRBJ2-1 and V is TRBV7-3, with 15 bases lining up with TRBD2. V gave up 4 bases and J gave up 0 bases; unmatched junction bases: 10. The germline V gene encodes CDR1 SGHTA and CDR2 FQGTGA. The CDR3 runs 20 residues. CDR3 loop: CASSSPGLAGGPRSYNEQFF. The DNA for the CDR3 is TGTGCCAGCAGCTCACCAGGACTAGCGGGAGGGCCTCGCTCCTACAATGAGCAGTTCTTC.

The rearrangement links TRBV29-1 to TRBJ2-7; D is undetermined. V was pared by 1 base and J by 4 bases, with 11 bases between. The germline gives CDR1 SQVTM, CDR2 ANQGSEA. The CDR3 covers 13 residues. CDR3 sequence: CSVEAGGAYEQYF. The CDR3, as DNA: TGCAGCGTTGAAGCAGGCGGCGCGTACGAGCAGTACTTC.

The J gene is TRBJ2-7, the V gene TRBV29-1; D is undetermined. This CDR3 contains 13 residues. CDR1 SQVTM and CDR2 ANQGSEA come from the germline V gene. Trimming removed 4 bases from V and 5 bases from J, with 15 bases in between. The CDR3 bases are TGCAGCGTTGCGAACGGAGTGTATGACGAGCAGTACTTC. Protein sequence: CSVANGVYDEQYF.

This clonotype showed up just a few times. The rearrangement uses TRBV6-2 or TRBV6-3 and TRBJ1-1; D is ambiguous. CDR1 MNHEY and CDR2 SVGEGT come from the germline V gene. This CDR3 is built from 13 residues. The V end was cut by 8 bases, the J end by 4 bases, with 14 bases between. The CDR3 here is CASHQAGGTEAFF. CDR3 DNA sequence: TGTGCCAGCCATCAAGCGGGAGGCACTGAAGCTTTCTTT.

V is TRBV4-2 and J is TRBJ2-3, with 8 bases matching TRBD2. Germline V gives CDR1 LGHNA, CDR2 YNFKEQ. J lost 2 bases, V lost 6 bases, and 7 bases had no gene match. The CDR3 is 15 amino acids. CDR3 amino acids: CASRALADYTDTQYF. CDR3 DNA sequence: TGTGCCAGCAGAGCACTAGCGGACTACACAGATACGCAGTATTTT.

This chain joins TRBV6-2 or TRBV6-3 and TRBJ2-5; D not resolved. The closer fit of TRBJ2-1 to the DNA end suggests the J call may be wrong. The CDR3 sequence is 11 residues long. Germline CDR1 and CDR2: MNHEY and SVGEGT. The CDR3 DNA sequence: TGTGCCAGCAGTTACGTCTATGAGCAGTTCTTC. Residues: CASSYVYEQFF.

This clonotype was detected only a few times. CDR3 nucleotide sequence: TGTGCCAGCAGCCCGGTACGTCACAATGAGCAGTTCTTC. Translated: CASSPVRHNEQFF. The J gene is TRBJ2-1, the V gene TRBV5-6; the D is unclear. The CDR3 covers 13 residues. Germline lookup yields CDR1 SGHDT and CDR2 YYEEEE. V was shortened by 4 bases and J by 5 bases, with 10 bases between the two germline ends.

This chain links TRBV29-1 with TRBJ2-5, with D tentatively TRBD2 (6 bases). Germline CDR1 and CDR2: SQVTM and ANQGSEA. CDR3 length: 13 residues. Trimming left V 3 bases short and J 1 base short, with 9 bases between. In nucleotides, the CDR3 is TGCAGCGTTGATCGGGGGATCCAAGAGACCCAGTACTTC. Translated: CSVDRGIQETQYF.

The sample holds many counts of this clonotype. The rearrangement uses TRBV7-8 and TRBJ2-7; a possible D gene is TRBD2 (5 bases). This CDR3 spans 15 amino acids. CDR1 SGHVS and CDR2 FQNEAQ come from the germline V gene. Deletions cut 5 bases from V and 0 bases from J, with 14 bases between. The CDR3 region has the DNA TGTGCCAGCAGCCTAGGTAGCGTGAGCTCCTACGAGCAGTACTTC. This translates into CASSLGSVSSYEQYF.

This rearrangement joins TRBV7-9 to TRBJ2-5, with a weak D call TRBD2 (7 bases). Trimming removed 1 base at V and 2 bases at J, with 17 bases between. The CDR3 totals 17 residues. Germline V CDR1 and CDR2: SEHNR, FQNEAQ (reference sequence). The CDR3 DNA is TGTGCCAGCAGCTTAGTGGGGGCTAGCGGAGTTCAAGAGACCCAGTACTTC. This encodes CASSLVGASGVQETQYF.

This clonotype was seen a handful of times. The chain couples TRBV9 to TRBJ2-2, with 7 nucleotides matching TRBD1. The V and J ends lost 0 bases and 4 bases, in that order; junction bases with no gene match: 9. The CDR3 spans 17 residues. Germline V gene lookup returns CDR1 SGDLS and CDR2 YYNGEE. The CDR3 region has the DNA TGTGCCAGCAGCGTAGGCAGGGACAGCATCTTCACCGGGGAGCTGTTTTTT. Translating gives CASSVGRDSIFTGELFF. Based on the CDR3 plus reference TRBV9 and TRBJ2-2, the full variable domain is DSGVTQTPKHLITATGQRVTLRCSPRSGDLSVYWYQQSLDQGLQFLIQYYNGEERAKGNILERFSAQQFPDLHSELNLSSLELGDSALYFCASSVGRDSIFTGELFFGEGSRLTVL.

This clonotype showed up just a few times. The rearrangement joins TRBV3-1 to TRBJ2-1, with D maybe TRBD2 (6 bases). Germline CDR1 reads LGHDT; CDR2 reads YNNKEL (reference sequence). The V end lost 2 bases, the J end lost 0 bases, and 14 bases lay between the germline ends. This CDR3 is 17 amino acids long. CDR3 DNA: TGTGCCAGCAGCCAATACTTAGCGGCCCTCTCCTACAATGAGCAGTTCTTC. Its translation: CASSQYLAALSYNEQFF.

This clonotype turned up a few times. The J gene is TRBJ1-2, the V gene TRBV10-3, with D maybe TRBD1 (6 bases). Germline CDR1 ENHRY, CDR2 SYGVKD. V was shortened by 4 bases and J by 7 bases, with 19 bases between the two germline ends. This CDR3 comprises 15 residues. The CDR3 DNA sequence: TGTGCCATCAGTGGTGGGACATCCAACTACCCTGGCTACACCTTC. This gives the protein CAISGGTSNYPGYTF.

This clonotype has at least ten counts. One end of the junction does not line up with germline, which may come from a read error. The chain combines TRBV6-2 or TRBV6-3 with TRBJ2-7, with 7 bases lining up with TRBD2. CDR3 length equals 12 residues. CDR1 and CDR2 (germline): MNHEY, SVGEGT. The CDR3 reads CASSGTSYEQYF. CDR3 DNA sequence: TGCGCCAGCAGCGGGACTTCCTACGAGCAGTACTTC.

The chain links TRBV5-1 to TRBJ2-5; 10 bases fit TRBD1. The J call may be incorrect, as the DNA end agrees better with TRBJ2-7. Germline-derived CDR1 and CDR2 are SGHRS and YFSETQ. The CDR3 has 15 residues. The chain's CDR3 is CASSWTGGLVYEQYF. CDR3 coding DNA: TGCGCCAGCAGCTGGACAGGGGGACTAGTCTACGAGCAGTACTTC.

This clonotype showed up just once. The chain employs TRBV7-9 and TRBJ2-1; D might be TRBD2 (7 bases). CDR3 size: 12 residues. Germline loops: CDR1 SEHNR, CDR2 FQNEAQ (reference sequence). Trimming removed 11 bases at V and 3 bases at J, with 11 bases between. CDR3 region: CAAGDNYNEQFF. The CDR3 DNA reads TGTGCCGCGGGGGACAACTACAATGAGCAGTTCTTC.

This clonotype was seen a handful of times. CDR3 DNA sequence: TGTGCCAGCAGCCTCTCACTGCTCAATACGCAGTATTTT. It encodes CASSLSLLNTQYF. This chain uses TRBV2 with TRBJ2-3; D uncertain. The V gene lost 6 bases and the J gene lost 7 bases, with 14 bases spanning the gap. CDR3 length: 13 amino acids. Germline V gene data show CDR1 as SNHLY and CDR2 as FYNNEI. Full variable domain (rest looked up from reference TRBV2 and TRBJ2-3): EPEVTQTPSHQVTQMGQEVILRCVPISNHLYFYWYRQILGQKVEFLVSFYNNEISEKSEIFDDQFSVERPDGSNFTLKIRSTKLEDSAMYFCASSLSLLNTQYFGPGTRLTVL.

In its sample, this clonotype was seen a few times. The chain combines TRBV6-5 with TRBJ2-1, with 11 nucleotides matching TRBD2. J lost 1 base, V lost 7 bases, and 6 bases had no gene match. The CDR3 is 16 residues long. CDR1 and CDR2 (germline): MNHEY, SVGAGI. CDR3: CASTYASGRSYNEQFF. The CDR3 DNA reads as TGTGCCAGCACCTACGCTAGCGGGAGGTCCTACAATGAGCAGTTCTTC.

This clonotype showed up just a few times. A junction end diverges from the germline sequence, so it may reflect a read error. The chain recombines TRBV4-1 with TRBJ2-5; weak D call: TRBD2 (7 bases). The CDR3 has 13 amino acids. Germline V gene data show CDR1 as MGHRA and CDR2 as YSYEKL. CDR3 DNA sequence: TGCGCCAGCAGCCCCGGGGGGCGGGAGAACCAGTACTTC. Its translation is CASSPGGRENQYF.

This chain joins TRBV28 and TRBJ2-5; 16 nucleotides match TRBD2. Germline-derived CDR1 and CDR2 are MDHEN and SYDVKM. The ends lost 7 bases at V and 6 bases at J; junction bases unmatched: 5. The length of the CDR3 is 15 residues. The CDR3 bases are TGTGCCAGCACGGGACTAGCGGGAGGGAGGCAGACCCAGTACTTC. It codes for CASTGLAGGRQTQYF.